Listed here are 5 T cell receptor beta chains from one sample, sequenced in a study of blood T cell repertoires in COVID-19 (dated by TCRdb to the early 2020s). Libraries came from the immunoSEQ multiplex PCR assay. The immuneACCESS repertoire file appears here via TCRdb, limited to in-frame rearrangements. These files lack a portion of the clones; in checked studies, under half of the deficit traces to unresolved V genes, and the cause of the others is not known. In all, the sample holds a few hundred thousand clones, and less than 85% of those were seen once. Clones ranked in the top ten supply approximately 3.6% of the sample. Sequenced sample: peripheral blood. These receptors came from a woman aged 18-29 years with acute or convalescent COVID-19.

This clone appeared a single time. Other DNA sequences in this specimen translate into the identical CDR3. This chain connects TRBV7-2 to TRBJ2-5; D is possibly TRBD2 (5 bases). This CDR3 is built from 13 residues. Germline lookup yields CDR1 SGHTA and CDR2 FQGNSA. V was shortened by 2 bases and J by 5 bases, with 9 bases between the two germline ends. CDR3 protein: CASSLTGKETQYF. CDR3 bases: TGTGCCAGCAGCTTAACGGGAAAGGAGACCCAGTACTTC.

The rearrangement uses TRBV2 and TRBJ1-2; tentative D call: TRBD1 (5 bases). CDR1 SNHLY and CDR2 FYNNEI come from the germline V gene. The V and J ends lost 6 bases and 8 bases respectively, with 16 bases between them. This CDR3 spans 13 amino acids. CDR3 region: CASRASVSGGYTF. The CDR3 nucleotides read TGTGCCAGCAGGGCTTCCGTTTCAGGGGGCTACACCTTC. Full variable domain (outside the CDR3, taken from reference TRBV2 and TRBJ1-2): EPEVTQTPSHQVTQMGQEVILRCVPISNHLYFYWYRQILGQKVEFLVSFYNNEISEKSEIFDDQFSVERPDGSNFTLKIRSTKLEDSAMYFCASRASVSGGYTFGSGTRLTVV.

The V gene is TRBV6-5, the J gene TRBJ2-1; TRBD2 matches at 14 bases. Looked up from germline, CDR1 is MNHEY and CDR2 is SVGAGI. V lost 8 bases, J lost 8 bases, and 5 bases stayed unmatched. CDR3 size: 14 residues. CDR3 residues: CASGGLAGDYEQFF. The CDR3 nucleotides are TGTGCCAGCGGGGGACTAGCGGGAGACTATGAGCAGTTCTTC.

The V gene is TRBV7-9, the J gene TRBJ2-7; TRBD1 matches 7 bases. In germline, CDR1 is SEHNR, CDR2 FQNEAQ (reference sequence). CDR3 length: 14 residues. V trimming: 5 bases; J trimming: 5 bases; junction bases outside the gene matches: 9. The CDR3 coding sequence is TGTGCCAGCAGCATACTACAGGGGATCCACGAGCAGTACTTC. Translated: CASSILQGIHEQYF.

The V gene is TRBV6-1, the J gene TRBJ1-2; D unresolved. Germline V gene lookup returns CDR1 MNHNS and CDR2 SASEGT. CDR3 length: 14 residues. V lost 0 bases and J 5 bases, leaving 10 bases between the germline ends. The CDR3 region has the DNA TGTGCCAGCAGTGAAGCCTCCGGTGAATATGGCTACACCTTC. Translating it yields CASSEASGEYGYTF.